This T cell receptor beta chain was sequenced during a study of prognosis after radiotherapy for stage I lung cancer. Genomic DNA was subjected to two-round multiplex PCR for amplification of TCR beta CDR3. The first round of PCR was done with primers that matched each TRBV and TRBJ gene. TCRdb reanalysed the multiplex PCR reads using MiXCR and keeps one entry per CDR3 protein. The data hold 20,000 or so distinct CDR3 sequences, with 43% observed a single time. Note on this clonotype: The junction shows a germline mismatch at one end, possibly a read error.

CDR1 is MGHRA, CDR2 YSYEKL, per germline. The CDR3 runs to 13 residues. This sequence was found in a donor aged 50 or older with non-small cell lung cancer. The chain links TRBV4-1 to TRBJ2-1; D may be TRBD2 (5 bases). The sample in question was PBMCs, obtained before or after stereotactic body radiation therapy (not recorded which). CDR3 amino acids: CASSRDYLNEQFF. The CDR3 bases are TGCGCCAGCAGCCGCGACTACCTCAATGAGCAGTTTTTC.